A selection of T cell receptor beta chains follows, all from one sample in a study of blood T cell repertoires in COVID-19. Sequencing was performed with immunoSEQ multiplex PCR; in TCRdb, only in-frame clones are kept and a portion is missing. Of about 190,000 clones listed, around nine tenths are singletons. The specimen sequenced was peripheral blood. These receptors were taken from a woman in her 40s who had recovered from COVID-19. Each CDR3 is given with its conserved first and last residue. The D gene is left open where the match is weak. Not all rows give a size; the values are once, few, many and, for expanded clones, a class.

TRBV19	18	-	TRBJ2-1	TRBD2	CASSTPSLAGVSYNEQFF	TGTGCCAGTAGTACCCCCAGCCTAGCGGGAGTTTCCTACAATGAGCAGTTCTTC
TRBV18	16	-	TRBJ2-2	TRBD2	CASSPGSGTNTGELFF	TGTGCCAGCTCACCGGGTAGCGGGACGAACACCGGGGAGCTGTTTTTT
TRBV27	16	-	TRBJ2-1	TRBD1	CASQPGQGYPYNEQFF	TGTGCCAGCCAACCGGGACAGGGGTATCCCTACAATGAGCAGTTCTTC
TRBV5-1	16	once	TRBJ2-5	TRBD2	CASSRTVSGGQETQYF	TGCGCCAGCAGCAGAACGGTTAGCGGGGGTCAAGAGACCCAGTACTTC
TRBV9	14	-	TRBJ2-7	-	CASSVLGVGYEQYF	TGTGCCAGCAGCGTATTAGGGGTGGGATACGAGCAGTACTTC
TRBV11-2	15	few	TRBJ2-1	TRBD2	CASSLGTSMAREQFF	TGTGCCAGCAGCTTAGGGACTAGTATGGCTCGGGAGCAGTTCTTC
TRBV5-1	16	-	TRBJ2-7	TRBD2	CASSLERAGVSYEQYF	TGCGCCAGCAGCTTGGAAAGAGCGGGGGTCTCCTACGAGCAGTACTTC
TRBV3-1/TRBV3-2	12	-	TRBJ2-3	-	CASSRYRDTQYF	TGTGCCAGCAGCCGATATAGAGATACGCAGTATTTT
TRBV10-3	14	once	TRBJ1-5	-	CAISPGGANQPQHF	TGTGCCATCAGCCCGGGAGGGGCCAATCAGCCCCAGCATTTT
TRBV30	14	-	TRBJ2-3	TRBD2	CAWIAGLETDTQYF	TGTGCCTGGATAGCGGGACTAGAGACAGATACGCAGTATTTT
TRBV4-2	17	-	TRBJ1-3	-	CASSQERVAGNGNTIYF	TGTGCCAGCAGCCAAGAAAGAGTAGCGGGTAATGGAAACACCATATATTTT
TRBV15	15	-	TRBJ1-2	TRBD1	CATSSSGQGNYGYTF	TGTGCCACCAGCAGCTCGGGACAGGGAAACTATGGCTACACCTTC
TRBV3-1/TRBV3-2	12	-	TRBJ2-1	-	CASSRAYNEQFF	TGTGCCAGCAGCCGAGCTTACAATGAGCAGTTCTTC
TRBV7-2	15	-	TRBJ1-3	-	CASSLDGSSGNTIYF	TGTGCCAGCAGCTTAGATGGGAGCTCTGGAAACACCATATATTTT
TRBV6-6	13	-	TRBJ2-1	TRBD2	CASSGTTTSSRFF	TGTGCCAGCAGTGGGACTACCACCTCGTCGAGGTTCTTC
TRBV13	15	-	TRBJ1-5	-	CASSLGRAENQPQHF	TGTGCCAGCAGCTTGGGCAGGGCCGAAAATCAGCCCCAGCATTTT
TRBV6-6	16	-	TRBJ2-5	TRBD2	CASMILAGGLQETQYF	TGTGCCAGCATGATACTAGCGGGAGGGCTCCAAGAGACCCAGTACTTC
TRBV6-4	14	-	TRBJ2-7	-	CASSDSTVSYEQYF	TGTGCCAGCAGTGACTCGACAGTTTCCTACGAGCAGTACTTC
TRBV6-6	14	once	TRBJ1-5	-	CASSNQQGNQPQHF	TGTGCCAGCAGTAACCAGCAGGGCAATCAGCCCCAGCATTTT
TRBV7-9	13	-	TRBJ1-2	-	CASSLALNYGYTF	TGTGCCAGCAGCTTAGCCCTAAACTATGGCTACACCTTC
TRBV6-5	11	once	TRBJ2-5	-	CASSNRDTAYF	TGTGCCAGCAGTAACCGGGACACGGCTTACTTC
TRBV6-6	16	-	TRBJ2-2	TRBD2	CASSYVASGRLGELFF	TGTGCCAGCAGTTACGTTGCTAGCGGGAGACTAGGGGAGCTGTTTTTT
TRBV7-9	17	once	TRBJ1-2	-	CASSFFVVGPGARGYTF	TGTGCCAGCAGCTTTTTCGTCGTGGGGCCGGGTGCACGGGGCTACACCTTC
TRBV7-2	17	-	TRBJ2-1	-	CASSLGPDRYFDNEQFF	TGTGCCAGCAGCTTAGGGCCCGACAGATATTTTGACAATGAGCAGTTCTTC
TRBV2	12	-	TRBJ2-7	-	CAGALGGYEQYF	TGTGCCGGGGCATTAGGGGGCTACGAGCAGTACTTC
TRBV19	13	once	TRBJ1-1	TRBD1	CASTRDRGPPAFF	TGTGCCAGTACCCGAGACAGGGGGCCACCCGCTTTCTTT
TRBV18	14	-	TRBJ1-1	TRBD1	CASSPGGQGTEAFF	TGTGCCAGCTCACCAGGGGGACAGGGCACTGAAGCTTTCTTT
TRBV3-1/TRBV3-2	14	-	TRBJ2-2	-	CASSRDLNTGELFF	TGTGCCAGCAGCCGCGACTTGAACACCGGGGAGCTGTTTTTT
TRBV7-3	13	-	TRBJ2-3	-	CASSFGGTDTQYF	TGTGCCAGCAGCTTCGGAGGCACAGATACGCAGTATTTT
TRBV27	14	-	TRBJ2-7	TRBD1	CASSPPDRVHEQYF	TGTGCCAGCAGTCCCCCCGACAGGGTCCACGAGCAGTACTTC
TRBV30	14	-	TRBJ1-1	TRBD1	CAWSVPGTGAEAFF	TGTGCCTGGAGTGTACCAGGGACAGGGGCTGAAGCTTTCTTT
TRBV6-5	14	-	TRBJ2-7	TRBD1	CASSSGTVRHEQYF	TGTGCCAGCAGCTCCGGGACAGTTCGCCACGAGCAGTACTTC
TRBV27	14	-	TRBJ2-2	-	CASSLSSFTGELFF	TGTGCCAGCAGTTTATCTAGCTTCACCGGGGAGCTGTTTTTT
TRBV28	14	-	TRBJ2-1	-	CASSSVGDGYEQFF	TGTGCCAGCAGTTCCGTAGGGGATGGCTATGAGCAGTTCTTC
TRBV7-9	13	-	TRBJ1-2	-	CASSSGAYYGYTF	TGTGCCAGCAGCTCCGGAGCGTACTATGGCTACACCTTC
TRBV5-8	16	-	TRBJ2-1	-	CASSLVSSGRGNEQFF	TGTGCCAGCAGCTTGGTATCTTCAGGTCGTGGCAATGAGCAGTTCTTC
TRBV30	14	-	TRBJ1-3	-	CAWSSGNLGNTIYF	TGTGCCTGGAGTTCAGGAAACCTTGGAAACACCATATATTTT
TRBV19	15	-	TRBJ2-1	TRBD2	CASSILAGGDNEQFF	TGTGCCAGTAGTATCCTAGCGGGAGGGGACAATGAGCAGTTCTTC
TRBV9	14	-	TRBJ1-2	-	CASSVDEGRYGYTF	TGTGCCAGCAGCGTAGACGAGGGCCGTTATGGCTACACCTTC
TRBV5-4	16	once	TRBJ1-1	-	CASSTGWVQGYTEAFF	TGTGCCAGCAGCACAGGCTGGGTCCAGGGGTACACTGAAGCTTTCTTT
TRBV7-2	16	-	TRBJ2-5	TRBD2	CASSFRASGYQETQYF	TGTGCCAGCAGCTTTAGGGCTAGCGGGTACCAAGAGACCCAGTACTTC
TRBV9	16	-	TRBJ2-3	TRBD2	CASSVAGTSGTGTQYF	TGTGCCAGCAGCGTGGCCGGGACTAGCGGGACGGGGACGCAGTATTTT
TRBV3-1/TRBV3-2	16	few	TRBJ2-1	TRBD2	CASSQWRETSYNEQFF	TGTGCCAGCAGCCAATGGCGGGAGACTTCCTACAATGAGCAGTTCTTC
TRBV7-2	17	-	TRBJ1-5	-	CASSLGTMVLSNQPQHF	TGTGCCAGCAGCTTAGGAACTATGGTGCTGTCTAATCAGCCCCAGCATTTT
TRBV28	14	-	TRBJ2-7	-	CASSLLIQSYEQYF	TGTGCCAGCAGTTTATTAATCCAGTCCTACGAGCAGTACTTC
TRBV7-9	13	-	TRBJ1-1	-	CASSLLFNTEAFF	TGTGCCAGCAGCCTACTATTCAACACTGAAGCTTTCTTT